Sequencing of this T cell receptor (beta chain) was carried out in a study of T cell responses to AZD1222 COVID-19 vaccine (dated by TCRdb to about 2021). Regarding the complete study: TCR sequencing covered roughly 230 trial participants: around 210 given two doses of AZD1222 and around 26 given two doses of MenACWY control vaccine. Trial participants were enrolled by age into 18-55, 56-69 and 70-plus year subgroups, with approximately 160, 26 and 62 TCR-sequenced participants respectively. What the study reported, not specific to this receptor: Reportedly, close to half of the unique spike-specific TCRs recognized epitopes lying outside the regions that are mutated in the B.1.351 and B.1.1.7 variants. Conclusions about previously exposed vaccinees are limited, since just 6 or 7 AZD1222 recipients were seropositive for SARS-CoV-2 at baseline. Vaccine-associated CD4 TCRs spanned the whole spike protein, with dominant responses in regions 160-218 and 743-854. Because no samples from the day 14 peak response were available, repertoires could be characterized only after the peak T cell response. The 56-69-year group was small, and its depth increase did not reach significance, likely because of low power. After two AZD1222 doses, both the breadth and the depth of spike-specific TCRs were significantly higher than at day 0 and than in MenACWY recipients. Participants were mostly white British and included more females than males, and it was suggested by the authors that clonal diversity may have been underestimated.

In the paper's terms, the time point label means: baseline before first vaccination. What the treatment or condition label conveys for this sample: meningococcal conjugate vaccine given as trial control. Vaccinee samples came from UK trials COV001 and COV002, including a single-blind randomized controlled phase 2/3 trial of AZD1222 (ChAdOx1 nCoV-19) in healthy adults. For TCRbeta chain sequencing, PBMC samples were collected from trial participants at day 0 and at day 28 after the second dose. The CDR3 regions of human TCRbeta chains were analyzed by immunosequencing. The paper's data handling went like this. Repertoire TCRs were matched against a reference library of SARS-CoV-2-specific TCRs generated with the MIRA antigen-specificity platform. Breadth meant the fraction of unique TCRs that were SARS-CoV-2-associated, whereas depth meant the fraction of total T cells that were SARS-CoV-2-associated. Using the MIRA data, every spike-specific TCR was mapped to the spike region that the TCR reacted to and assigned to either a CD4 or a CD8 class. Log10-transformed breadth and depth values were compared by one-way ANOVA with Sidak's multiple comparisons tests. TCRdb re-hosts the immuneACCESS table, in-frame sequences only. Its copies lack some clones; in the studies checked, an unresolved V gene accounts for under half of them, and the cause for the rest is not known. For V, J and clone size, that table is used; D and trimming come from the DNA. The sample table contains some 150,000 clones; only one count was recorded for around 90% of them. The top ten constitute 2.5% to 3% of the sample.

This clone has a handful of counts. This receptor's antigen is unknown. It has no much larger one-base neighbor in the sample; base qualities were not kept. V gives up 6 bases and J gives up 1 base, and the segment between their germline ends measures 9 bases. From the cysteine up to the phenylalanine, the CDR3 has a length of 13 residues. The only DNA kept is the CDR3, 39 bases in frame from the first base. CDR1 and CDR2, looked up from the germline V gene (reference sequence), are MNHEY and SMNVEV. This sequence uses TRBV27 and TRBJ1-2, with the D gene not clear enough to name. The receptor's source is an adult in good health. The source material was peripheral blood, sampled on day 0 of MenACWY control vaccination. The CDR3 region reads CASSLDVNYGYTF. At the DNA level, the sequence is TGTGCCAGCAGCCTGGATGTTAACTATGGCTACACCTTC.